Each of the 8 T cell receptor beta chains below was sequenced from the same sample in a study of T cells in localized non-small cell lung cancer. Produced via immunoSEQ multiplex PCR; TCRdb's table is partial and in-frame only. The data hold some 130,000 clones, with more than 70% observed a single time. The sequencing used peripheral blood, collected before any cancer treatment. Receptors were obtained from a female donor older than 55 with stage I lung adenocarcinoma.

V and J are TRBV27 and TRBJ2-3; D is undetermined. The germline gives CDR1 MNHEY, CDR2 SMNVEV (reference sequence). V shed 4 bases and J shed 1 base, with 3 bases lying between them. The length of the CDR3 is 12 residues. In DNA, the CDR3 is TGTGCCAGCAGTTCGCGCACAGATACGCAGTATTTT. Residues: CASSSRTDTQYF.

J is TRBJ1-4 and V is TRBV14; TRBD1 matches 9 bases. CDR3 length: 16 amino acids. Germline CDR1 and CDR2: SGHDN and FVKESK. Trimming at V came to 4 bases and at J to 4 bases, leaving 7 bases not matched to a gene. The CDR3 nucleotides read TGTGCCAGCAGCCGAGGACAGGGGAGGATTAATGAAAAACTGTTTTTT. Translating it yields CASSRGQGRINEKLFF. The variable domain in full, completed from reference TRBV14 and TRBJ1-4, reads EAGVTQFPSHSVIEKGQTVTLRCDPISGHDNLYWYRRVMGKEIKFLLHFVKESKQDESGMPNNRFLAERTGGTYSTLKVQPAELEDSGVYFCASSRGQGRINEKLFFGSGTQLSVL.

The J gene is TRBJ2-7, the V gene TRBV5-6; D ambiguous. There are 14 residues in the CDR3. With 2 bases removed from V and 3 bases from J, the gap between germline ends came to 12 bases. Germline-derived CDR1 and CDR2 are SGHDT and YYEEEE. In DNA, the CDR3 is TGTGCCAGCAGCTTAGTCGGCGGAAACTACGAGCAGTACTTC. Its translation: CASSLVGGNYEQYF.

J is TRBJ2-2 and V is TRBV7-3; a weak D match, TRBD1 (6 bases). Germline CDR1 is SGHTA and CDR2 is FQGTGA. CDR3 length equals 15 residues. With 0 bases removed from V and 4 bases from J, the gap between germline ends came to 9 bases. The CDR3 DNA follows: TGTGCCAGCAGCTTAACAGGGACAAGCACCGGGGAGCTGTTTTTT. This gives the protein CASSLTGTSTGELFF.

The genes are TRBV18 and TRBJ1-3, with unresolved D. Trimming pared 4 bases from V and 0 bases from J, leaving 10 bases between. Germline V lookup: CDR1 KGHSH, CDR2 LQKENI. The CDR3 runs 15 residues. The CDR3 spells CASSQPLGSGNTIYF. CDR3 DNA sequence: TGTGCCAGCTCACAACCGTTGGGCTCTGGAAACACCATATATTTT.

The chain combines TRBV5-6 with TRBJ2-3; D is uncertain. Per germline, CDR1 SGHDT and CDR2 YYEEEE. Trimming took 0 bases from V and 5 from J, leaving 1 base between them. The CDR3 runs to 11 residues. The CDR3 spells CASSLVDTQYF. CDR3 sequence (DNA): TGTGCCAGCAGCTTGGTAGATACGCAGTATTTT.

This clone was observed a single time. This chain uses TRBV14 with TRBJ2-1; TRBD2 agrees at 10 bases. Looked up from germline, CDR1 is SGHDN and CDR2 is FVKESK. The trim removed 4 bases at V and 6 bases at J, leaving 27 bases unmatched. The CDR3 sequence is 22 residues long. CDR3 loop: CASSPIDGRKRDGASGSNEQFF. As DNA, the CDR3 is TGTGCCAGCAGCCCAATCGACGGACGCAAAAGAGACGGGGCTAGCGGGAGCAATGAGCAGTTCTTC.

The chain couples TRBV19 to TRBJ2-1; D is unresolved. V lost 5 bases and J lost 5, with 7 bases in between. CDR3 length: 12 amino acids. Germline V CDR1 and CDR2: LNHDA, SQIVND (reference sequence). CDR3 loop: CASSGKDNEQFF. CDR3 nucleotide sequence: TGTGCCAGTAGTGGCAAAGACAATGAGCAGTTCTTC.